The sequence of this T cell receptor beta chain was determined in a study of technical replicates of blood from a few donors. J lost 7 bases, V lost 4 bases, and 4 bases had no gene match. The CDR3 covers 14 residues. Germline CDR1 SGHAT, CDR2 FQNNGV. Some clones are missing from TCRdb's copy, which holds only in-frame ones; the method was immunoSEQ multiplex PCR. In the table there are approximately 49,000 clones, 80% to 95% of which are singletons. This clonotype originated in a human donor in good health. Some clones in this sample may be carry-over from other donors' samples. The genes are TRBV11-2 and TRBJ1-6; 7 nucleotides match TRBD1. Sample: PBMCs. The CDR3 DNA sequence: TGTGCCAGCAGCTACAGGGGACGGAATTCACCCCTCCACTTT. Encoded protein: CASSYRGRNSPLHF.